The table lists the clone carrying this T cell receptor beta chain with many counts. Compared with germline, one end of the junction differs, possibly owing to a read error. These data belong to a study of molecular identifiers for immune sequencing clone quantification. Germline lookup yields CDR1 LGHNA and CDR2 YNFKEQ. There are 17 residues in the CDR3. Preparation of naive CD8 libraries involved about 17,000 to 1,100,000 sorted cells and 10%, 30% or 50% RNA. For naive CD8 T cells, sorting used the CD8+CD4-CCR7+CD45RA+ phenotype. Both previously described methods and listed TCR primers were employed to make bulk TCR libraries. TCRdb re-analysed the PCR reads in MiXCR, keeping a single row per CDR3 protein. The sample holds 400,000 to 600,000 distinct CDR3 sequences, about 22% seen once.

The clonotype comes from a human donor in good health. Some libraries in this study had Jurkat cell RNA spiked in. Sequenced material: naive CD8+ T cells from blood, with Jurkat cell RNA spiked in. The subset here: FACS-sorted CD8+CD4-CCR7+CD45RA+ naive T cells. The chain couples TRBV4-2 to TRBJ2-3; D uncertain. The CDR3 reads CASSQGTDPQSTDTQYF. DNA of the CDR3: TGCGCCAGCAGCCAAGGTACGGATCCGCAAAGCACAGATACGCAGTATTTT.